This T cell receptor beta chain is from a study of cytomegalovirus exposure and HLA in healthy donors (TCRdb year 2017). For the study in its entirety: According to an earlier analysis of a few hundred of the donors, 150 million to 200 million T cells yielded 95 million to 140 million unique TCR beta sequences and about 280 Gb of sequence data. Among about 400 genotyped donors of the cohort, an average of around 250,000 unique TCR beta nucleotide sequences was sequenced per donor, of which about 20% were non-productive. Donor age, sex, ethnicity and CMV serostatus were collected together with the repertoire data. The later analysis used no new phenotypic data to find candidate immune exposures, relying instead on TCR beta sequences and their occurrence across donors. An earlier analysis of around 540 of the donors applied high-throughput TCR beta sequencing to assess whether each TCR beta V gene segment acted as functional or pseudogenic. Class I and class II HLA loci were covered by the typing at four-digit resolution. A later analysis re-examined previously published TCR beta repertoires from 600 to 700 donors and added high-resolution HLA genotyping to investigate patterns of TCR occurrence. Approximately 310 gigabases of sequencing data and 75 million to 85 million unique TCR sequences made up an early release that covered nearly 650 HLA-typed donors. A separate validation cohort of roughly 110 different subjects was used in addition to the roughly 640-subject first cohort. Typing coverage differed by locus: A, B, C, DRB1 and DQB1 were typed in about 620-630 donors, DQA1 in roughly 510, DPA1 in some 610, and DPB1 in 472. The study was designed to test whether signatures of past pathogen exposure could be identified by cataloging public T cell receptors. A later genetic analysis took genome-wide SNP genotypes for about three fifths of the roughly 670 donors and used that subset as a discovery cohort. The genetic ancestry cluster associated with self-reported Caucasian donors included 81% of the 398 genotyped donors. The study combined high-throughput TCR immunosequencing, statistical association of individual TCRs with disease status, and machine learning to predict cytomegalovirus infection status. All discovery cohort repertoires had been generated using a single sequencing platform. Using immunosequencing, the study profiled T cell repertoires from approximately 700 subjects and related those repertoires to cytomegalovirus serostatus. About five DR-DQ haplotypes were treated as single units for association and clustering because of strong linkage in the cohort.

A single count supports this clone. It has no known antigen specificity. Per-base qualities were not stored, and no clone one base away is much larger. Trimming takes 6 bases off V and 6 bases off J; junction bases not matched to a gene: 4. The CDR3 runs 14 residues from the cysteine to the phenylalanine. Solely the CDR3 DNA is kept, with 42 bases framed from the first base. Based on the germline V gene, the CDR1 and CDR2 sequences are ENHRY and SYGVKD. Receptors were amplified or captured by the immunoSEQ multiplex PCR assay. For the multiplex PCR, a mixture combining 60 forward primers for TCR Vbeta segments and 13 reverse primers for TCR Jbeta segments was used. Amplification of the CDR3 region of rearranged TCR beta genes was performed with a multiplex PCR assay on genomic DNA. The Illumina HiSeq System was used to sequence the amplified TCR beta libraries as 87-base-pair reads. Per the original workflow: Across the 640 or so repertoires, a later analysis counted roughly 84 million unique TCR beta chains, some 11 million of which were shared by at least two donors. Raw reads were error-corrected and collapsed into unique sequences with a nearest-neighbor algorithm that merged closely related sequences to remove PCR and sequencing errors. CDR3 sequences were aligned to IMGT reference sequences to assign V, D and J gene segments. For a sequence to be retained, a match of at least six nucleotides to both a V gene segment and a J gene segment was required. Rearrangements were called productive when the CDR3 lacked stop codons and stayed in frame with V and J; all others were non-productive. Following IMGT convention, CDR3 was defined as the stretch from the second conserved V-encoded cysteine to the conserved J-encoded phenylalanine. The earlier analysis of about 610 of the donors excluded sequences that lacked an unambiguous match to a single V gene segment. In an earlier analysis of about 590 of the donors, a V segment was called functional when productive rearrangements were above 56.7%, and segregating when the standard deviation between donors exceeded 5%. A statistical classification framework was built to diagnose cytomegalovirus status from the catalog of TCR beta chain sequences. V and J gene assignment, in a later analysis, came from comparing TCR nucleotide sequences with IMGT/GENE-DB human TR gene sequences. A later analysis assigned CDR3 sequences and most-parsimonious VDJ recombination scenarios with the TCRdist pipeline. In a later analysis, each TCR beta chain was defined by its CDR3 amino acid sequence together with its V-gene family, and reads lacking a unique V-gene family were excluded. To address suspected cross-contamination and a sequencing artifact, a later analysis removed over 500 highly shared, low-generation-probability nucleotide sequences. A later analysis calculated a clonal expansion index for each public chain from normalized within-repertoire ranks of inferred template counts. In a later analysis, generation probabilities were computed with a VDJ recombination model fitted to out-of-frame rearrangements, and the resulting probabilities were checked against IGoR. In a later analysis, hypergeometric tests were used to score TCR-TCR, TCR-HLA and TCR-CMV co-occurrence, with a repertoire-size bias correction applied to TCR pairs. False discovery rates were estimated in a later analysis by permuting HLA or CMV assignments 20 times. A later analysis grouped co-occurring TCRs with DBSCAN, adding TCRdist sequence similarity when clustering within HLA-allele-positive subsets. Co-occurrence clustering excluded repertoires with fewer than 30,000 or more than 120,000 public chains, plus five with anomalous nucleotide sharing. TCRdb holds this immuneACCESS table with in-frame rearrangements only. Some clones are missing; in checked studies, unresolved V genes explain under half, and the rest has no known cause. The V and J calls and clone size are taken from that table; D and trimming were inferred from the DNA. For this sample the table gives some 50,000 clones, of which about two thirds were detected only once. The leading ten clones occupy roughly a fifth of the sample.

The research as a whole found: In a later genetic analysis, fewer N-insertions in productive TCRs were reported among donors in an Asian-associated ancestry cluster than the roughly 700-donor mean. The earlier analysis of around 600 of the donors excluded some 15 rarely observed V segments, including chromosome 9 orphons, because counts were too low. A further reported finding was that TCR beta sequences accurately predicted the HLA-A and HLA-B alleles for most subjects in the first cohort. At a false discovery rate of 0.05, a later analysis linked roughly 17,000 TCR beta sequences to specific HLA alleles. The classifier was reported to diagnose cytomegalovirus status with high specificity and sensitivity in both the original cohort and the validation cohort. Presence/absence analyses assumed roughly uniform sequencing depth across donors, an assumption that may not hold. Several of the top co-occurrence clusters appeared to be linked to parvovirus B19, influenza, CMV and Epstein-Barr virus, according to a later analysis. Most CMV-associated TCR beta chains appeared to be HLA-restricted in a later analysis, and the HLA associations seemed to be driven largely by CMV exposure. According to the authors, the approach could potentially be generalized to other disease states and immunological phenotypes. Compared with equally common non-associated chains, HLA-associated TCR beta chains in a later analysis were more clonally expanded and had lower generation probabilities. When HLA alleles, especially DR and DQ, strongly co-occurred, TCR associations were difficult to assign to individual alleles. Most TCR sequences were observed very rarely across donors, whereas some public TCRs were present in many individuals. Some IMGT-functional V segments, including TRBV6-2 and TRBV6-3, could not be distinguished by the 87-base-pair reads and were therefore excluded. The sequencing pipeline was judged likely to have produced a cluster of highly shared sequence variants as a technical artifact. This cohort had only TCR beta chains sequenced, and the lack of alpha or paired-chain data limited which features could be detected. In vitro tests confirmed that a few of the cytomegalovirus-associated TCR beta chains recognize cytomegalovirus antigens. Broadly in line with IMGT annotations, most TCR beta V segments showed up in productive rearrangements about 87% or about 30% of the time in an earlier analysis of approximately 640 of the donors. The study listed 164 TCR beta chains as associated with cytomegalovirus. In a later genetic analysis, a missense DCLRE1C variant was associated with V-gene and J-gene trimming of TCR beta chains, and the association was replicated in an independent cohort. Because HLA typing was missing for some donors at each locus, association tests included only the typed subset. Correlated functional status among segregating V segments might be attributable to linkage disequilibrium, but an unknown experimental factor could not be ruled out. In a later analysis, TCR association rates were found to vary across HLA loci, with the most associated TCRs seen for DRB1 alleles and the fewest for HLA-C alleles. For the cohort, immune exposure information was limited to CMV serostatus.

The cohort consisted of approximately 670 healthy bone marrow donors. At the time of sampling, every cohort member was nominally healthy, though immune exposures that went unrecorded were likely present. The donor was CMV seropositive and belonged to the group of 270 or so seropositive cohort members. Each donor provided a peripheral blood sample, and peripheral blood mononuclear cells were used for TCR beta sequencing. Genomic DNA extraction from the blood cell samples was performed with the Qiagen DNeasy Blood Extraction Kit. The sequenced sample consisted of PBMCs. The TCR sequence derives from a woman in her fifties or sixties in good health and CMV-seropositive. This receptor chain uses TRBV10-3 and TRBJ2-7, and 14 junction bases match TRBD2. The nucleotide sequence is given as TGTGCCATCAGGGAGGGACTAGCGGGAGTCGAGCAGTACTTC. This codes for CAIREGLAGVEQYF.